The clone carrying this TCR beta chain was seen more than once but under ten times. Stated treatment: oral pan-JAK inhibitor, 5-10 mg twice daily. TCR sequencing used cDNA made by reverse transcription of extracted RNA. Sequencing used immunoSEQ multiplex PCR; TCRdb keeps in-frame clones, though not all of them. This sample has under 200,000 clones, with less than 80% found just once. The data belong to a study of CD8+ T cells in alopecia areata. The germline V gene encodes CDR1 SQVTM and CDR2 ANQGSEA. V was trimmed by 4 bases and J by 3 bases, leaving 13 bases between them. The CDR3 is made up of 14 amino acids.

The specimen comprised CD4+ T cells sorted from blood, sampled at week 24, from a patient treated with tofacitinib. V gene TRBV29-1 combines with J gene TRBJ1-5; TRBD1 is a possible D gene (6 bases). The sequence was obtained from a human donor with alopecia areata. The CDR3 spells CSVGSGDHNQPQHF. The CDR3 region has the DNA TGCAGCGTTGGTTCAGGGGACCACAATCAGCCCCAGCATTTT. Full variable domain (remainder filled in from reference TRBV29-1 and TRBJ1-5): SAVISQKPSRDICQRGTSLTIQCQVDSQVTMMFWYRQQPGQSLTLIATANQGSEATYESGFVIDKFPISRPNLTFSTLTVSNMSPEDSSIYLCSVGSGDHNQPQHFGDGTRLSIL.